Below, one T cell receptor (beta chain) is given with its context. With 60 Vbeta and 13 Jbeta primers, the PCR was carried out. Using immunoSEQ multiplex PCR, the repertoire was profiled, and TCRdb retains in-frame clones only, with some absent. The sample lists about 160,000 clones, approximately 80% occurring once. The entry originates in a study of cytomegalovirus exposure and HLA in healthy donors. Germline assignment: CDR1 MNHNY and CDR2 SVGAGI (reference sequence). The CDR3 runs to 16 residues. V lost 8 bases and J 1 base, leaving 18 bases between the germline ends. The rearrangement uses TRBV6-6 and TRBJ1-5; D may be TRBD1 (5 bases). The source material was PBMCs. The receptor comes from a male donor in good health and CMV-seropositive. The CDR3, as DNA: TGTGCCAGCCAGGGACGGCCGGGGGAAAGCAATCAGCCCCAGCATTTT. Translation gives CASQGRPGESNQPQHF.